This passage covers 22 T cell receptor beta chains from one sample sequenced in a study of blood T cells in healthy people across ages. Through a sample-barcoded 5' primer and a J-beta primer mix, a second PCR was run for roughly 6 to 12 cycles. From the 5' RACE reads, TCRdb called clonotypes with MiXCR, one entry per CDR3 protein. This table holds about 1.6 million distinct CDR3 sequences, almost 35% found once. Input material: blood. These receptor sequences come from a woman in her twenties or thirties in good health.

V is TRBV19 and J is TRBJ2-5, with D tentatively TRBD2 (6 bases). The DNA end is a closer match to TRBJ2-7, so the J assignment may be wrong. Germline V lookup: CDR1 LNHDA, CDR2 SQIVND (reference sequence). There are 12 residues in the CDR3. The CDR3 DNA reads as TGTGCCAGTAACCAGGACGGGGGCGAGCAGTACTTC. Residues: CASNQDGGEQYF.

This clonotype was seen a handful of times. Since a much larger clone is just one base distant, this may be a read error. The V gene is TRBV29-1, the J gene TRBJ1-1; D gene ambiguous. This CDR3 has 13 amino acids. CDR1 and CDR2 (germline): SQVTM, ANQGSEA. V lost 5 bases and J 1 base, leaving 11 bases between the germline ends. As DNA, the CDR3 is TGCAGCGTTAGAGCCGCGGCGAACACTGAAGCTTTCTTT. It codes for CSVRAAANTEAFF.

As regards this clonotype: A read error is possible here, since a much larger clone lies one base away. The chain combines TRBV25-1 with TRBJ2-1; D is undetermined. Deletions cut 6 bases from V and 4 bases from J, with 10 bases between. Germline V gene lookup returns CDR1 MGHDK and CDR2 SYGVNS. The CDR3 has 13 amino acids. CDR3 loop: CASSDQAYNEQFF. The DNA of the CDR3 is TGTGCCAGCAGCGACCAGGCATACAATGAGCAGTTCTTC.

This clonotype was seen once. A read error may be the cause here, since a much bigger clone is one base away. This chain links TRBV9 with TRBJ2-6; D unresolved. This CDR3 is built from 18 residues. The V gene's germline CDR1 is SGDLS and CDR2 YYNGEE. CDR3 bases: TGTGCCCGCAGCGTAGCTGGGAACAGTCTCTCTGGGGCCAACGTCCTGACTTTC. It yields the protein CARSVAGNSLSGANVLTF.

Written as DNA, the CDR3 is TGTGCCAGCAGCGTTCTTGCGGGAGATGATGAGCAGTACTTC. It yields the protein CASSVLAGDDEQYF. The chain joins TRBV9 to TRBJ2-7; 7 bases agree with TRBD2. The CDR3 length is 14 residues. Unmatched junction bases numbered 9, after V lost 2 bases and J lost 7 bases. The V gene's germline CDR1 is SGDLS and CDR2 YYNGEE.

On this clonotype: At one end the junction does not follow the germline gene, possibly because of a read error. The chain has TRBV5-1 and TRBJ1-1; D is ambiguous. Germline CDR1 SGHRS, CDR2 YFSETQ. This CDR3 is built from 14 residues. CDR3 sequence: CASSLEQPNTEAFF. CDR3 sequence (DNA): TGCGCCAGTAGCTTGGAACAGCCTAACACTGAAGCTTTCTTT.

The rearrangement links TRBV7-9 to TRBJ2-5; a weak D match, TRBD2 (7 bases). CDR1 is SEHNR, CDR2 FQNEAQ, per germline (reference sequence). The CDR3 spans 16 residues. The V gene lost 5 bases and the J gene lost 6 bases, with 22 bases spanning the gap. The CDR3 loop reads CASSGNLAGARQTQYF. The CDR3 DNA sequence: TGTGCCAGCAGCGGTAACTTGGCGGGGGCCCGTCAGACCCAGTACTTC.

The rearrangement joins TRBV12-5 to TRBJ1-1; 8 positions agree with TRBD1. This CDR3 region has 15 residues. The ends lost 1 base at V and 1 base at J; junction bases unmatched: 2. Per the germline V gene, CDR1 is LGHNT and CDR2 is FRNRAP. CDR3 nucleotides: TGTGCTAGTGGTTTGGCCGGGACAGGGAACACTGAAGCTTTCTTT. This encodes CASGLAGTGNTEAFF.

The J gene is TRBJ2-7, the V gene TRBV13, with a possible D match to TRBD1 (6 bases). The V end lost 4 bases, the J end lost 0 bases, and 13 bases lay between the germline ends. The CDR3 runs to 15 residues. Germline assignment: CDR1 PRHDT and CDR2 FYEKMQ (reference sequence). The CDR3 coding sequence is TGTGCCAGCAGCTCTAGGGGGTTAAGCTCCTACGAGCAGTACTTC. This encodes CASSSRGLSSYEQYF.

This clonotype was seen a handful of times. Here the CDR3 reads CASSYSAGTSWQDTGELFF. The DNA of the CDR3 is TGTGCCAGCAGTTACTCGGCCGGGACTAGTTGGCAGGACACCGGGGAGCTGTTTTTT. V is TRBV6-5 and J is TRBJ2-2, with TRBD2 identical over 8 bases. V trimming: 0 bases; J trimming: 3 bases; junction bases outside the gene matches: 12. Germline CDR1 MNHEY, CDR2 SVGAGI. The length of the CDR3 is 19 residues.

The CDR3 region is CASRGGTGNGYTF. CDR3 bases: TGTGCCAGCAGGGGCGGGACAGGCAATGGCTACACCTTC. This chain uses TRBV7-9 with TRBJ1-2, with 8 bases aligning to TRBD1. Germline CDR1 and CDR2: SEHNR and FQNEAQ (reference sequence). The junction had 6 bases not matched to a gene; V was cut back by 6 bases and J by 6 bases. CDR3 length: 13 amino acids.

V and J are TRBV27 and TRBJ2-1; 7 bases match TRBD2. The germline gives CDR1 MNHEY, CDR2 SMNVEV (reference sequence). The CDR3 loop spans 15 amino acids. Trimming cost V 2 bases and J 9 bases; bases outside gene matches: 10. CDR3 protein: CASSLGLWEGSEQFF. The CDR3 nucleotides read TGTGCCAGCAGTTTAGGTTTGTGGGAGGGAAGTGAGCAGTTCTTC.

The genes are TRBV20-1 and TRBJ1-2; no reliable D call. The ends were cut back, 3 bases at V and 4 bases at J, with 12 bases in the middle. The length of the CDR3 is 13 residues. Germline loops: CDR1 DFQATT, CDR2 SNEGSKA (reference sequence). For the CDR3, the DNA is TGCAGTGCTAGGGATGGCAGCACCTATGGCTACACCTTC. This gives the protein CSARDGSTYGYTF.

This clonotype showed up just a few times. The chain joins TRBV10-2 to TRBJ1-4; the D gene is possibly TRBD1 (6 bases). Trimming removed 8 bases at V and 7 bases at J, with 14 bases between. The CDR3 is made up of 13 amino acids. Per germline, CDR1 WSHSY and CDR2 SAAADI. CDR3 DNA sequence: TGCGCCAGCCGGAACAGGGAAGGTGAAAAACTGTTTTTT. It encodes CASRNREGEKLFF.

The chain links TRBV20-1 to TRBJ2-1; TRBD2 agrees at 7 bases. Per germline, CDR1 DFQATT and CDR2 SNEGSKA (reference sequence). J lost 2 bases, V lost 0 bases, and 7 bases had no gene match. The CDR3 has 16 residues. DNA of the CDR3: TGCAGTGCTAGAGATCTGGGTAGCGGGCCCTACAATGAGCAGTTCTTC. Encoded protein: CSARDLGSGPYNEQFF.

This chain uses TRBV5-4 with TRBJ1-2; D is unresolved. The CDR3 runs 16 residues. From germline, CDR1 is SGHNT and CDR2 YYREEE (reference sequence). V was cut by 0 bases and J by 1 base, with 13 bases left in between. As DNA, the CDR3 is TGTGCCAGCAGCTTGGCTTATAAAACCCATAACTATGGCTACACCTTC. Its protein is CASSLAYKTHNYGYTF. Based on the CDR3 plus reference TRBV5-4 and TRBJ1-2, the full variable domain is ETGVTQSPTHLIKTRGQQVTLRCSSQSGHNTVSWYQQALGQGPQFIFQYYREEENGRGNFPPRFSGLQFPNYSSELNVNALELDDSALYLCASSLAYKTHNYGYTFGSGTRLTVV.

This chain connects TRBV29-1 to TRBJ1-5, with no clear D. This CDR3 region has 13 residues. The V end was cut by 4 bases, the J end by 2 bases, with 9 bases between. From germline, CDR1 is SQVTM and CDR2 ANQGSEA. The CDR3 spells CSVGGVGNQPQHF. In DNA form, the CDR3 reads TGCAGCGTTGGAGGCGTGGGCAATCAGCCCCAGCATTTT.

V usage is TRBV20-1 and J usage is TRBJ2-2, with D uncertain. The germline CDR1 and CDR2 sequences are DFQATT and SNEGSKA (reference sequence). This CDR3 has 15 residues. V gave up 0 bases and J gave up 0 bases, with 8 bases separating them. The CDR3 protein is CSAREWDANTGELFF. The CDR3 DNA is TGCAGTGCTAGAGAGTGGGATGCGAACACCGGGGAGCTGTTTTTT.

This clonotype was counted only a few times. The chain couples TRBV6-2 or TRBV6-3 to TRBJ1-4; D may be TRBD1 (5 bases). The CDR3 has 15 amino acids. Germline CDR1 and CDR2: MNHEY and SVGEGT. The V gene lost 6 bases and the J gene lost 2 bases, with 13 bases spanning the gap. The CDR3 DNA is TGTGCCAGCAGCCACTGGGGCCAGACTAATGAAAAACTGTTTTTT. Translating it yields CASSHWGQTNEKLFF.

A few counts support this clonotype. The CDR3 DNA is TGTGCCATCAGTGGCCGGGACGAAGATGGCTACACCTTC. Translated, it gives CAISGRDEDGYTF. The chain recombines TRBV10-3 with TRBJ1-2, with a possible D match to TRBD1 (5 bases). The germline CDR1 and CDR2 sequences are ENHRY and SYGVKD. The V end lost 4 bases, the J end lost 6 bases, and 12 bases lay between the germline ends. This CDR3 is built from 13 residues.

V gene TRBV25-1 combines with J gene TRBJ1-2; D is perhaps TRBD1 (5 bases). In germline, CDR1 is MGHDK, CDR2 SYGVNS. Trimming shortened V by 3 bases and J by 8 bases, and 10 bases separated the two germline ends. The length of the CDR3 is 12 residues. The chain's CDR3 is CASSDRAGGYTF. In DNA, the CDR3 is TGTGCCAGCAGTGACAGGGCTGGGGGCTACACCTTC.

Comment on this clonotype: One end of the junction is discordant with germline, which a read error may explain. The rearrangement joins TRBV20-1 to TRBJ1-2; TRBD1 is a possible D gene (5 bases). This CDR3 contains 12 residues. CDR1 DFQATT and CDR2 SNEGSKA come from the germline V gene (reference sequence). This CDR3 is CSAHRDYHGYTF. The CDR3 nucleotides read TGCAGTGCTCACCGGGACTACCATGGTTACACCTTC.